The 5 T cell receptor beta chains below all came from one sample that was sequenced in a study of PD-L1 blockade in urothelial cancer (TCRdb year 2017). Libraries were constructed by the immunoSEQ multiplex PCR assay. Here the immuneACCESS table is served through TCRdb, limited to in-frame sequences with V and J called. Missing clones are a known gap in these copies; in checked studies unresolved V genes cover under half, and the rest lacks a known reason. The sample includes about 69,000 clones, with about 89% observed a single time. The ten largest clones take up less than 3.5% of the sample. Material: PBMCs, obtained around atezolizumab (anti-PD-L1) treatment. Receptor source: a man aged 55 to 70 with urothelial cancer.

The chain recombines TRBV5-1 with TRBJ1-2; 10 bases match TRBD1. V was pared by 1 base and J by 8 bases, with 8 bases of the junction left unmatched. The CDR3 covers 15 residues. Germline V gives CDR1 SGHRS, CDR2 YFSETQ. This chain's CDR3 is CASSLNRDRGGGYTF. CDR3 DNA sequence: TGCGCCAGCAGCTTGAACCGGGACAGGGGAGGAGGCTACACCTTC.

The genes are TRBV18 and TRBJ2-2; D unclear. The germline CDR1 and CDR2 sequences are KGHSH and LQKENI. The CDR3 runs to 15 residues. V was trimmed by 4 bases and J by 2 bases, leaving 11 bases between them. The chain's CDR3 is CASSLSVPNTGELFF. As DNA, the CDR3 is TGTGCCAGCTCACTAAGCGTTCCCAACACCGGGGAGCTGTTTTTT.

The CDR3 sequence is CASSYDRATSGNTIYF. CDR3 coding DNA: TGTGCCAGCAGTTACGACAGGGCGACCTCTGGAAACACCATATATTTT. This chain connects TRBV6-5 to TRBJ1-3; 7 nucleotides agree with TRBD1. This CDR3 is 16 amino acids long. CDR1 is MNHEY, CDR2 SVGAGI, per germline. V lost 2 bases and J lost 0; bases outside the gene matches: 4.

The chain joins TRBV4-1 to TRBJ2-5; tentative D call: TRBD2 (5 bases). The CDR3 is 16 residues long. Germline V gives CDR1 MGHRA, CDR2 YSYEKL. Trimming stripped 2 bases from V and 5 bases from J, with 18 bases between. This CDR3 reads CASSQSSVRVGETQYF. CDR3 DNA sequence: TGCGCCAGCAGCCAATCAAGTGTGAGGGTAGGGGAGACCCAGTACTTC.

This clone was detected once. The gene calls are TRBV10-3 and TRBJ1-3; 9 nucleotides match TRBD1. Germline V lookup: CDR1 ENHRY, CDR2 SYGVKD. V lost 4 bases, J lost 2 bases, and 3 bases stayed unmatched. This CDR3 region has 15 residues. The CDR3 DNA reads TGTGCCATCAGTGCTGGGACAGGGACTGGAAACACCATATATTTT. As protein: CAISAGTGTGNTIYF.